This is a list of T cell receptor beta chains from one sample in a study of blood T cell repertoires in COVID-19. Libraries were prepared by immunoSEQ multiplex PCR; TCRdb keeps only in-frame clonotypes and omits some of them. The sample gives some 300,000 clones, 90% of which show up once; roughly 1% is in the top ten. The sequenced sample consisted of peripheral blood. The origin of the receptors is a woman aged 40 to 50 with COVID-19, enrolled during active disease. Each CDR3 is given with its conserved first and last residue. D genes are given only for firm matches. The size entry is marked missing in some rows and otherwise reads once, few, many or a size class.

TRBV18	TRBD1	few	16	TRBJ1-5	TGTGCCAGCTCACCACAGGGGGCGGGGACCAATCAGCCCCAGCATTTT	CASSPQGAGTNQPQHF
TRBV5-1	.	.	16	TRBJ1-1	TGCGCCAGCAGCTTGGTGGGGGGTTCCGGTCTCGCTGAAGCTTTCTTT	CASSLVGGSGLAEAFF
TRBV5-6	.	.	16	TRBJ1-4	TGTGCCAGCAGCTTGGTATCCTCGACACAACACGAAAAACTGTTTTTT	CASSLVSSTQHEKLFF
TRBV6-5	.	.	13	TRBJ1-1	TGTGCCAGCAGCCTCAGGACAGACACTGAAGCTTTCTTT	CASSLRTDTEAFF
TRBV27	TRBD1	.	16	TRBJ2-1	TGTGCCAGCAGTGAATTCGGGACAGGGTACGGGAATGAGCAGTTCTTC	CASSEFGTGYGNEQFF
TRBV12-5	.	.	17	TRBJ1-3	TGTGCTAGTGGTTTGTTGTCAGGCTATACCCCTGGAAACACCATATATTTT	CASGLLSGYTPGNTIYF
TRBV28	TRBD2	once	17	TRBJ2-1	TGTGCCAGCATTAAAATTGGCCTAGCGGGGGGGCTGAATGAGCAGTTCTTC	CASIKIGLAGGLNEQFF
TRBV7-3	.	.	13	TRBJ1-5	TGTGCCAGCAGCTTAACCCCAGAACGGCCCCAGCATTTT	CASSLTPERPQHF
TRBV28	TRBD1	once	16	TRBJ2-7	TGTGCCAGCAGTACCCGGGACAGGGGGCGCACCTACGAGCAGTACTTC	CASSTRDRGRTYEQYF
TRBV27	.	.	13	TRBJ1-1	TGTGCCAGCAGTTCGGTGGTGAACACTGAAGCTTTCTTT	CASSSVVNTEAFF
TRBV5-1	.	.	14	TRBJ1-3	TGCGCCAGCAGCTTGGTCGGGGGTGGAAACACCATATATTTT	CASSLVGGGNTIYF
TRBV5-1	TRBD2	.	13	TRBJ2-3	TGCGCCACAAGCGGGGGCGTCACAGATACGCAGTATTTT	CATSGGVTDTQYF
TRBV4-3	.	.	15	TRBJ1-2	TGCGCCAGCAGCCCTGGGCGATACGTCCCACATGGCTACACCTTC	CASSPGRYVPHGYTF
TRBV2	.	.	14	TRBJ2-5	TGTGCCAGCAGTGTTACGGGTGGTGCTGAGACCCAGTACTTC	CASSVTGGAETQYF
TRBV19	TRBD1	.	16	TRBJ1-3	TGTGCCAGTAGTATCCGCGGGAGGACAGGGGTAAACACCATATATTTT	CASSIRGRTGVNTIYF
TRBV19	.	.	15	TRBJ2-1	TGTGCCAGTAGTATACACAGTAGCTCCTACAATGAGCAGTTCTTC	CASSIHSSSYNEQFF
TRBV18	.	once	15	TRBJ1-1	TGTGCCAGCTCACCAGGGACACCAGCGAACACTGAAGCTTTCTTT	CASSPGTPANTEAFF
TRBV28	TRBD1	once	16	TRBJ1-1	TGTGCCAGCAGTTTCCCCCGGACAGGGCGGACAGCTGAAGCTTTCTTT	CASSFPRTGRTAEAFF
TRBV7-3	.	.	13	TRBJ2-1	TGTGCCAGCAGCTCCGGGAGATACAATGAGCAGTTCTTC	CASSSGRYNEQFF
TRBV11-2	TRBD1	.	16	TRBJ2-1	TGTGCCAGCAGTTGGATCACAGGGGGCGCGTACAATGAGCAGTTCTTC	CASSWITGGAYNEQFF
TRBV3-1/TRBV3-2	.	once	16	TRBJ1-2	TGTGCCAGCAGCCCTAATAACAGGGTTGTCTACTATGGCTACACCTTC	CASSPNNRVVYYGYTF
TRBV7-3	.	.	17	TRBJ2-6	TGTGCCAGCAGCTTAACCGGGGGTTCCTCTGGGGCCAACGTCCTGACTTTC	CASSLTGGSSGANVLTF
TRBV4-3	.	.	18	TRBJ2-2	TGCGCCAGCAGCCCCGGAGGGCGGCGGCCCGAGGACACCGGGGAGCTGTTTTTT	CASSPGGRRPEDTGELFF
TRBV30	TRBD1	.	13	TRBJ2-7	TGTGCCTGGAGTGGACAGGGGCCCTACGAGCAGTACTTC	CAWSGQGPYEQYF
TRBV7-2	TRBD2	.	16	TRBJ2-3	TGTGCCAGCAGCTTAGACGCGGGGGGGAGCACAGATACGCAGTATTTT	CASSLDAGGSTDTQYF
TRBV3-1/TRBV3-2	TRBD1	few	14	TRBJ1-1	TGTGCCAGCAGCCAGGTACAGGGGACAACTGAAGCTTTCTTT	CASSQVQGTTEAFF
TRBV5-6	.	.	13	TRBJ2-5	TGTGCCAGCAGCTTGGCCTCGGGGGAGACCCAGTACTTC	CASSLASGETQYF
TRBV9	.	.	12	TRBJ1-3	TGTGCCTCAGGTGGGGCAGCAAACACCATATATTTT	CASGGAANTIYF
TRBV27	.	few	15	TRBJ2-7	TGTGCCAGCAGTTTATCGTTCAGGGGTGGTAGGGAGCAGTACTTC	CASSLSFRGGREQYF